These 12 T cell receptor beta chains originate from one sample sequenced in a study of blood T cell repertoires in COVID-19. Measured with immunoSEQ multiplex PCR; TCRdb has only the in-frame clones, and not every one. The sample holds about 36,000 clones, 90% seen once. Sequenced material: peripheral blood. The receptors derive from a human donor in a cohort sampled during active COVID-19.

The CDR3, as DNA: TGTGCCAGCAGCCGGACTAGCGGGAGGGCCCGAACAGATACGCAGTATTTT. This sequence encodes CASSRTSGRARTDTQYF. This chain joins TRBV2 and TRBJ2-3, with TRBD2 identical over 15 bases. The CDR3 contains 17 residues. V lost 6 bases and J lost 3; bases outside the gene matches: 7. Germline values: CDR1 SNHLY, CDR2 FYNNEI.

The chain uses TRBV11-2 and TRBJ2-5; the match to TRBD1 covers 9 bases. The J segment lost 3 bases and the V segment lost 4 bases, leaving 3 bases of the junction unmatched. Germline V gives CDR1 SGHAT, CDR2 FQNNGV. There are 14 residues in the CDR3. The CDR3 DNA reads TGTGCCAGCAGCTCCAGGGACAGGGAAGAGACCCAGTACTTC. Translated, it gives CASSSRDREETQYF.

For the CDR3, the DNA is TGCGCCAGCAGCAAAACCCGACAGGGGGCTGGGGAGACCCAGTACTTC. It translates to CASSKTRQGAGETQYF. J is TRBJ2-5 and V is TRBV5-1; 10 bases are shared with TRBD1. This CDR3 comprises 16 residues. V shed 4 bases, J shed 5 bases, and the junction held 11 bases outside the gene matches. Germline loops: CDR1 SGHRS, CDR2 YFSETQ.

This chain links TRBV5-1 with TRBJ1-5, with D unresolved. Germline assignment: CDR1 SGHRS and CDR2 YFSETQ. This CDR3 contains 15 residues. The V and J ends lost 0 bases and 7 bases respectively, with 14 bases between them. Here the CDR3 reads CASSLGPGVEQPQHF. The CDR3 DNA reads TGCGCCAGCAGCTTGGGTCCGGGAGTGGAACAGCCCCAGCATTTT. Full variable domain (rest looked up from reference TRBV5-1 and TRBJ1-5): KAGVTQTPRYLIKTRGQQVTLSCSPISGHRSVSWYQQTPGQGLQFLFEYFSETQRNKGNFPGRFSGRQFSNSRSEMNVSTLELGDSALYLCASSLGPGVEQPQHFGDGTRLSIL.

The chain carries TRBV2 and TRBJ2-7, with 7 nucleotides matching TRBD2. J was trimmed by 4 bases and V by 2 bases; bases with no gene match: 8. From germline, CDR1 is SNHLY and CDR2 FYNNEI. CDR3 length equals 15 residues. CDR3 protein: CASSEMAGVSYEQYF. In nucleotides, the CDR3 is TGTGCCAGCAGTGAAATGGCGGGAGTCTCTTACGAGCAGTACTTC.

V gene TRBV10-2 combines with J gene TRBJ2-3; the match to TRBD2 covers 13 bases. The J segment lost 7 bases and the V segment lost 4 bases, leaving 11 bases of the junction unmatched. The CDR3 loop spans 17 amino acids. Germline CDR1 is WSHSY and CDR2 is SAAADI. CDR3: CASSVKRTSGSANTQYF. In nucleotides, the CDR3 is TGCGCCAGCAGTGTGAAAAGGACTAGCGGGAGTGCAAATACGCAGTATTTT.

This rearrangement joins TRBV6-5 to TRBJ2-7; weak D call: TRBD1 (6 bases). Trimming shortened V by 2 bases and J by 4 bases, and 12 bases separated the two germline ends. The CDR3 covers 14 residues. Germline V CDR1 and CDR2: MNHEY, SVGAGI. The CDR3 DNA sequence: TGTGCCAGCAGTTACGGGACACCTCTTTACGAGCAGTACTTC. As protein: CASSYGTPLYEQYF.

The chain joins TRBV5-8 to TRBJ1-2; D gene unclear. CDR1 and CDR2 (germline): SGHTS, YDEGEE. This CDR3 has 15 residues. Trimming cost V 4 bases and J 4 bases, with 17 bases left between them. CDR3: CASSRPSGMGYGYTF. The CDR3 DNA reads as TGTGCCAGCAGCCGCCCCTCGGGTATGGGCTATGGCTACACCTTC.

The chain joins TRBV19 to TRBJ1-3, with 11 bases that match TRBD1. Germline CDR1 is LNHDA and CDR2 is SQIVND (reference sequence). The J segment lost 6 bases and the V segment lost 4 bases, leaving 11 bases of the junction unmatched. The CDR3 is 17 residues long. CDR3 coding DNA: TGTGCCAGTAGTACAAGGGGGGACAGGGGGTTGGAAAACACCATATATTTT. This gives the protein CASSTRGDRGLENTIYF.

This rearrangement joins TRBV2 to TRBJ2-5, with 11 bases lining up with TRBD2. The J segment lost 5 bases and the V segment lost 5 bases, leaving 4 bases of the junction unmatched. Germline-derived CDR1 and CDR2 are SNHLY and FYNNEI. The CDR3 loop spans 14 amino acids. The CDR3 DNA sequence: TGTGCCAGCAGTTTTAGCGGGAGGGGCGAGACCCAGTACTTC. Protein: CASSFSGRGETQYF.

The chain recombines TRBV18 with TRBJ1-5, with 10 positions matching TRBD1. CDR1 KGHSH and CDR2 LQKENI come from the germline V gene. V shed 3 bases and J 9 bases; nucleotides not matched to a gene: 8. This CDR3 contains 15 residues. The CDR3 bases are TGTGCCAGCTCACCGGACAGGGGGGGGTATGGGCCCCAGCATTTT. Its protein is CASSPDRGGYGPQHF.

This chain joins TRBV3-1 (or the pseudogene TRBV3-2) and TRBJ1-1; D is ambiguous. The CDR3 contains 13 residues. Germline CDR1 reads LGHDT; CDR2 reads YNNKEL (reference sequence). The V end lost 3 bases, the J end lost 6 bases, and 11 bases lay between the germline ends. CDR3: CASSQHQVPEAFF. In DNA form, the CDR3 reads TGTGCCAGCAGCCAGCACCAGGTCCCTGAAGCTTTCTTT.